Below are 27 T cell receptor beta chains sequenced from a single sample in a study of cytomegalovirus exposure and HLA in healthy donors. Primers included in the PCR were 60 Vbeta and 13 Jbeta primers. The assay was immunoSEQ multiplex PCR, and TCRdb's table has in-frame clones only and misses some. Of 95,000 to 150,000 clones listed, roughly 80% are singletons. Source material: PBMCs. The source is a man under 40 in good health and CMV-seronegative.

The J gene is TRBJ2-3, the V gene TRBV30; no clear D gene. This CDR3 has 12 amino acids. Trimming cost V 5 bases and J 3 bases, with 9 bases left between them. The germline V gene encodes CDR1 GTSNPN and CDR2 SVGIG (reference sequence). The CDR3 nucleotides read TGTGCCTGGGGCGGAATGACAGATACGCAGTATTTT. Its protein is CAWGGMTDTQYF. Supplemented by reference TRBV30 and TRBJ2-3, the full variable domain reads SQTIHQWPATLVQPVGSPLSLECTVEGTSNPNLYWYRQAAGRGLQLLFYSVGIGQISSEVPQNLSASRPQDRQFILSSKKLLLSDSGFYLCAWGGMTDTQYFGPGTRLTVL.

CDR3 loop: CASTPALRSNEKLFF. In DNA form, the CDR3 reads TGTGCCAGTACCCCCGCCTTAAGGAGTAATGAAAAACTGTTTTTT. V gene TRBV19 combines with J gene TRBJ1-4, with unresolved D. The CDR3 loop spans 15 amino acids. Germline V gene data show CDR1 as LNHDA and CDR2 as SQIVND (reference sequence). Trimming removed 7 bases from V and 4 bases from J, with 16 bases in between.

The chain couples TRBV13 to TRBJ2-5, with 10 bases aligning to TRBD1. The V gene end was trimmed by 8 bases and the J gene end by 5 bases; junction bases not matched to a gene: 8. CDR3 length: 14 amino acids. The germline gives CDR1 PRHDT, CDR2 FYEKMQ (reference sequence). The CDR3, as DNA: TGTGCCAGCCGTTCGACAGGGGGCTGGGAGACCCAGTACTTC. Protein sequence: CASRSTGGWETQYF.

This clone was picked up a small number of times. The chain joins TRBV7-8 to TRBJ2-5; D call uncertain. Trimming pared 1 base from V and 0 bases from J, leaving 9 bases between. Per germline, CDR1 SGHVS and CDR2 FQNEAQ. This CDR3 region has 15 residues. The CDR3 region has the DNA TGTGCCAGCAGCTTAGTCCGACAAAACCAAGAGACCCAGTACTTC. As protein: CASSLVRQNQETQYF.

The J gene is TRBJ1-2, the V gene TRBV4-3, with 11 bases that match TRBD1. Trimming at V came to 0 bases and at J to 3 bases, leaving 9 bases not matched to a gene. Germline V CDR1 and CDR2: LGHNA, YSLEER. The CDR3 length is 18 residues. The CDR3 loop is CASSQDLGRDRGYYGYTF. The CDR3 bases are TGCGCCAGCAGCCAAGATTTGGGCCGGGACAGGGGGTACTATGGCTACACCTTC.

The chain is built from TRBV7-6 and TRBJ2-7; possible D gene TRBD1, 6 bases. This CDR3 is built from 15 residues. CDR1 and CDR2 from the germline V gene are SGHVS and FNYEAQ. The ends were cut back, 1 base at V and 7 bases at J, with 17 bases in the middle. Here the CDR3 reads CASSLVGRGSWEQYF. DNA for the CDR3: TGTGCCAGCAGCTTAGTCGGCAGGGGATCTTGGGAGCAGTACTTC.

Remarks on this clone: Other DNA sequences in the same sample also yield this CDR3. The genes are TRBV19 and TRBJ2-1; D may be TRBD1 (6 bases). The CDR3 is 15 amino acids. CDR1 and CDR2 from the germline V gene are LNHDA and SQIVND (reference sequence). Trimming left V 3 bases short and J 0 bases short, with 9 bases between. CDR3 nucleotide sequence: TGTGCCAGTAGTATCGACAGGAGCTCCTACAATGAGCAGTTCTTC. Its translation is CASSIDRSSYNEQFF.

The chain has TRBV11-3 and TRBJ1-1; D may be TRBD1 (5 bases). V was clipped by 3 bases and J by 4 bases, with 9 bases between them. Per germline, CDR1 SGHNT and CDR2 YENEEA. This CDR3 has 13 amino acids. In DNA form, the CDR3 reads TGTGCCAGCAGCTTCGACAGTGGCACTGAAGCTTTCTTT. As protein: CASSFDSGTEAFF.

This clone came up once. The rearrangement links TRBV2 to TRBJ2-7, with D perhaps TRBD1 (5 bases). V lost 7 bases and J 2 bases, leaving 9 bases between the germline ends. Germline V gene sequence: CDR1 SNHLY, CDR2 FYNNEI. This CDR3 has 12 residues. CDR3 residues: CASNQGTYEQYF. The CDR3 nucleotides read TGTGCCAGCAATCAGGGTACCTACGAGCAGTACTTC.

The rearrangement joins TRBV28 to TRBJ2-2, with 7 bases that match TRBD2. The germline CDR1 and CDR2 sequences are MDHEN and SYDVKM. The CDR3 is 17 amino acids. V lost 4 bases to trimming and J lost 0 bases; unmatched junction nucleotides: 8. The CDR3 protein is CASSSPGGRSNTGELFF. The CDR3 nucleotides are TGTGCCAGCAGTTCCCCGGGAGGAAGATCGAACACCGGGGAGCTGTTTTTT. Full variable domain (missing parts from reference TRBV28 and TRBJ2-2): DVKVTQSSRYLVKRTGEKVFLECVQDMDHENMFWYRQDPGLGLRLIYFSYDVKMKEKGDIPEGYSVSREKKERFSLILESASTNQTSMYLCASSSPGGRSNTGELFFGEGSRLTVL.

This rearrangement joins TRBV5-1 to TRBJ1-6, with 9 nucleotides matching TRBD1. The CDR3 covers 15 residues. Germline CDR1 is SGHRS and CDR2 is YFSETQ. V lost 0 bases, J lost 10 bases, and 5 bases stayed unmatched. In DNA, the CDR3 is TGCGCCAGCAGCTTGGCCGGGACAGGGTTATCACCCCTCCACTTT. Translated, it gives CASSLAGTGLSPLHF.

This clone occurred once. The chain joins TRBV5-1 to TRBJ2-1; D is perhaps TRBD1 (6 bases). V was clipped by 4 bases and J by 6 bases, with 17 bases between them. The CDR3 spans 15 residues. Germline loops: CDR1 SGHRS, CDR2 YFSETQ. In nucleotides, the CDR3 is TGCGCCAGCAGCCCGACGGGACATGGGGTCAATGAGCAGTTCTTC. The encoded protein is CASSPTGHGVNEQFF.

This clone turned up a few times. This chain joins TRBV27 and TRBJ2-1; 8 bases fit TRBD1. The CDR3 has 14 amino acids. CDR1 MNHEY and CDR2 SMNVEV come from the germline V gene (reference sequence). V dropped 8 bases and J dropped 15; count of bases not matched to a gene: 18. For the CDR3, the DNA is TGTGCCAGCTCCCCGCGACAGGGGCTCTCCGGGCGGTTCTTC. Amino acids: CASSPRQGLSGRFF.

This clone was seen only a few times. The V gene is TRBV11-2, the J gene TRBJ2-5; D remains ambiguous. The CDR3 loop spans 14 amino acids. Germline V gene data show CDR1 as SGHAT and CDR2 as FQNNGV. Trimming took 1 base from V and 7 from J, leaving 13 bases between them. CDR3 sequence reads: CASSLGSGPGTQYF. For the CDR3, the DNA is TGTGCCAGCAGCTTAGGCAGTGGCCCTGGGACCCAGTACTTC.

The chain joins TRBV27 to TRBJ1-2; D gene uncertain. Germline CDR1 reads MNHEY; CDR2 reads SMNVEV (reference sequence). The length of the CDR3 is 13 residues. The germline V and J ends were trimmed by 2 bases and 4 bases, with 8 bases remaining between them. The chain's CDR3 is CASSLGRRYGYTF. The CDR3 bases are TGTGCCAGCAGTTTAGGCAGGCGCTATGGCTACACCTTC.

The genes are TRBV6-5 and TRBJ2-7; possible D gene TRBD2, 7 bases. Between the trimmed V and J ends, which lost 4 bases and 2 bases, there was a span of 15 bases. The germline CDR1 and CDR2 sequences are MNHEY and SVGAGI. CDR3 length: 15 residues. CDR3 residues: CASSSQDGGPYEQYF. The CDR3, as DNA: TGTGCCAGCAGTTCCCAGGACGGGGGGCCCTACGAGCAGTACTTC.

The chain joins TRBV5-6 to TRBJ1-5, with D unclear. Trimming took off 0 bases at V and 0 bases at J, with 10 bases between the two ends. Germline CDR1 is SGHDT and CDR2 is YYEEEE. The CDR3 sequence is 16 residues long. This chain's CDR3 is CASSLASAGSNQPQHF. CDR3 bases: TGTGCCAGCAGCTTGGCGTCGGCAGGTAGCAATCAGCCCCAGCATTTT.

The chain joins TRBV6-5 to TRBJ2-2; no definite D call. The CDR3 is 13 residues long. Germline values: CDR1 MNHEY, CDR2 SVGAGI. Trimming pared 10 bases from V and 8 bases from J, leaving 17 bases between. The CDR3 loop is CATSHYSPGELFF. The DNA for the CDR3 is TGTGCCACCTCACACTACTCACCGGGGGAGCTGTTTTTT.

This clone has just one count. This chain joins TRBV2 and TRBJ1-1, with D perhaps matching TRBD1 (6 bases). V shed 4 bases and J shed 5 bases, with 23 bases lying between them. The germline gives CDR1 SNHLY, CDR2 FYNNEI. The CDR3 is made up of 17 amino acids. DNA for the CDR3: TGTGCCAGCAGTGGCTTTACGGGGGGCGGATTGTATACTGAAGCTTTCTTT. Its translation is CASSGFTGGGLYTEAFF.

The chain is built from TRBV7-9 and TRBJ2-3, with TRBD1 matching 9 bases. The V segment lost 5 bases and the J segment 5 bases; nucleotides outside the gene matches: 8. Germline V lookup: CDR1 SEHNR, CDR2 FQNEAQ (reference sequence). The CDR3 totals 15 residues. CDR3 nucleotide sequence: TGTGCCAGCAGCGACCGGACAGGGGATAGAGATACGCAGTATTTT. Its protein is CASSDRTGDRDTQYF.

The J gene is TRBJ1-3, the V gene TRBV29-1; 8 bases align to TRBD1. The CDR3 loop spans 14 amino acids. Germline V gene sequence: CDR1 SQVTM, CDR2 ANQGSEA. J was trimmed by 2 bases and V by 7 bases; bases with no gene match: 7. CDR3 in DNA: TGCAGCGGGGGAGGCAGGGGGCCTGGAAACACCATATATTTT. This codes for CSGGGRGPGNTIYF. The full variable domain, rest sourced from reference TRBV29-1 and TRBJ1-3, is SAVISQKPSRDICQRGTSLTIQCQVDSQVTMMFWYRQQPGQSLTLIATANQGSEATYESGFVIDKFPISRPNLTFSTLTVSNMSPEDSSIYLCSGGGRGPGNTIYFGEGSWLTVV.

The V and J genes are TRBV2 and TRBJ1-1; 11 nucleotides line up with TRBD1. CDR3 length: 16 residues. The germline CDR1 and CDR2 sequences are SNHLY and FYNNEI. J lost 4 bases, V lost 8 bases, and 12 bases had no gene match. DNA for the CDR3: TGTGCCAGCGGCTTCCCCGGGACAGGGGGGTTCACTGAAGCTTTCTTT. It specifies CASGFPGTGGFTEAFF.

This chain links TRBV27 with TRBJ2-5; a possible D gene is TRBD2 (7 bases). CDR3 length: 20 residues. V lost 4 bases to trimming and J lost 0 bases, with 27 bases between them. The germline gives CDR1 MNHEY, CDR2 SMNVEV (reference sequence). The CDR3 is CASSSPGRGADQGYQETQYF. CDR3 DNA sequence: TGTGCCAGCAGTTCCCCGGGTCGGGGGGCGGACCAAGGTTACCAAGAGACCCAGTACTTC.

The chain recombines TRBV15 with TRBJ2-1; the match to TRBD1 covers 7 bases. The CDR3 extends over 15 amino acids. The V gene's germline CDR1 is LNHNV and CDR2 YYDKDF (reference sequence). The trim removed 3 bases at V and 3 bases at J, leaving 5 bases unmatched. The CDR3 reads CATSSATGLYNEQFF. In nucleotides, the CDR3 is TGTGCCACCAGCAGCGCGACAGGGCTCTACAATGAGCAGTTCTTC.

The rearrangement joins TRBV9 to TRBJ2-7, with TRBD2 as a possible D gene (5 bases). Germline lookup yields CDR1 SGDLS and CDR2 YYNGEE. V dropped 1 base and J dropped 2 bases, with 16 bases sitting between them. This CDR3 region has 16 residues. CDR3 loop: CASSVSGRAGAYEQYF. The DNA of the CDR3 is TGTGCCAGCAGCGTATCCGGGCGGGCGGGCGCCTACGAGCAGTACTTC.

The chain uses TRBV4-1 and TRBJ2-2, with a tentative D call TRBD1 (6 bases). This CDR3 is 17 amino acids long. CDR1 is MGHRA, CDR2 YSYEKL, per germline. The V and J ends lost 0 bases and 5 bases respectively, with 16 bases between them. CDR3 in DNA: TGCGCCAGCAGCCAAGAGGGAAGGGGGATTACTACCGGGGAGCTGTTTTTT. As protein: CASSQEGRGITTGELFF.

The rearrangement links TRBV28 to TRBJ1-2; a weak D match, TRBD1 (5 bases). Per the germline V gene, CDR1 is MDHEN and CDR2 is SYDVKM. This CDR3 contains 12 residues. Trimming cost V 4 bases and J 5 bases, with 8 bases left between them. The CDR3 DNA reads TGTGCCAGCAGTTCTCGGGGGTATGGCTACACCTTC. Its protein is CASSSRGYGYTF.